The present TCR beta chain was sequenced within a study of radiation and T cells in renal cell carcinoma. Broader study findings: In blood, top tumor clones expanded by 2 weeks, shrinking by 4. Pretreatment tumor biopsies were lacking, so baseline clonotypes are unknown.

The V end lost 0 bases, the J end lost 8 bases, and 14 bases lay between the germline ends. Looked up from germline, CDR1 is SGHRS and CDR2 is YFSETQ. This CDR3 region has 14 residues. Assay used: immunoSEQ multiplex PCR; TCRdb lists only in-frame clones, some missing. The data show approximately 75,000 clones, 82% seen once. As regards this clone: Its antigen is unidentified.

Documented time point: blood 2 weeks post-SBRT. Treatment: 15 Gy SBRT to primary tumor, nephrectomy 4 weeks later. Serial blood draws occurred at baseline and 2 and 4 weeks post-SBRT. The source is a man aged 55 to 70 with renal cell carcinoma. The chain combines TRBV5-1 with TRBJ1-1; D uncertain. This specimen consisted of blood, obtained from a patient whose treatment included radiotherapy and nephrectomy. The CDR3 region is CASSLARPDPEAFF. The DNA for the CDR3 is TGCGCCAGCAGCTTGGCCAGGCCCGACCCCGAAGCTTTCTTT.